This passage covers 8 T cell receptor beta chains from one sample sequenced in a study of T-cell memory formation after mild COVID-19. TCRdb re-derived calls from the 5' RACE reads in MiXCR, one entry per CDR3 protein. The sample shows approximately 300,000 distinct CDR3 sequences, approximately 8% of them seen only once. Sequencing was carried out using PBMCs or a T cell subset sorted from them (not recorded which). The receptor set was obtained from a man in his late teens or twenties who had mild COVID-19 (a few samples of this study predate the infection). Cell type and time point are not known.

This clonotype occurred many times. In DNA form, the CDR3 reads TGCGCCAGCAGCTTGGTTGGCGCGGGCGATGAGCAGTTCTTC. Protein sequence: CASSLVGAGDEQFF. The rearrangement links TRBV5-1 to TRBJ2-1; D may be TRBD2 (5 bases). Trimming shortened V by 0 bases and J by 8 bases, and 12 bases separated the two germline ends. This CDR3 has 14 residues. CDR1 is SGHRS and CDR2 is YFSETQ in the germline V gene.

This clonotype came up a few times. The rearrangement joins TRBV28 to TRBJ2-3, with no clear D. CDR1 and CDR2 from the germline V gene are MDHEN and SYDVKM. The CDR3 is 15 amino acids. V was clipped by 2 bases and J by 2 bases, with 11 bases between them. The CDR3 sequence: CASSLGPGYTDTQYF. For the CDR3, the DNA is TGTGCCAGCAGTTTAGGTCCAGGCTACACAGATACGCAGTATTTT.

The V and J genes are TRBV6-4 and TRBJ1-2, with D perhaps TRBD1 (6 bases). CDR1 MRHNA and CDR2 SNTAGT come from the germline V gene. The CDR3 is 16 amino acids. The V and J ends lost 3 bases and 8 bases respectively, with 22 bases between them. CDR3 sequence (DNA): TGTGCCAGCAGTGAGGTCGGGGGCGACGTCCGGGAAGGCTACACCTTC. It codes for CASSEVGGDVREGYTF.

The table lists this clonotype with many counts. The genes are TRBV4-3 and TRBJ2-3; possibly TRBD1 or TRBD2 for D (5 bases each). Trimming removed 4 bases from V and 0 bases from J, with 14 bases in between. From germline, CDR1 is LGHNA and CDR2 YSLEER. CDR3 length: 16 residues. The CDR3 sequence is CASSPRAGASTDTQYF. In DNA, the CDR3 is TGCGCCAGCAGCCCTAGGGCCGGGGCTAGCACAGATACGCAGTATTTT.

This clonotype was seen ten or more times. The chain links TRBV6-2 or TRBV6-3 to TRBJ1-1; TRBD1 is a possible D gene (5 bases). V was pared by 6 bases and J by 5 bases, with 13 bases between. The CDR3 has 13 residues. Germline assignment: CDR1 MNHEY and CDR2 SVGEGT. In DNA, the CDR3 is TGTGCCAGCAGCCGACAGTTTCGGACTGAAGCTTTCTTT. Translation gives CASSRQFRTEAFF.

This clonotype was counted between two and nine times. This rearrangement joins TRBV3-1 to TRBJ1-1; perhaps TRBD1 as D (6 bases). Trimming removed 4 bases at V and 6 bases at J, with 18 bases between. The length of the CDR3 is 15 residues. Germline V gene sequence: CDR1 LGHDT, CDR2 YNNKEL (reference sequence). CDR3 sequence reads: CASSLAGLGAAEAFF. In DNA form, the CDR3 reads TGTGCCAGCAGCCTCGCGGGTTTGGGGGCCGCTGAAGCTTTCTTT.

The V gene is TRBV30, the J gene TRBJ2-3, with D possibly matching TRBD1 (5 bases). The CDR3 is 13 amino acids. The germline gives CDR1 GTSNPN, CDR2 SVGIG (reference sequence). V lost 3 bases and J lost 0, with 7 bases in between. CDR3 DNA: TGTGCCTGGAGAGGGGCAAGCACAGATACGCAGTATTTT. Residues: CAWRGASTDTQYF.

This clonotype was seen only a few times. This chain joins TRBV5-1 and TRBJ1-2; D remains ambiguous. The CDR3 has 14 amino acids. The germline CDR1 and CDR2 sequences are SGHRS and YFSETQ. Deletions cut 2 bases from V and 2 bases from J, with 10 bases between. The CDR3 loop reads CASSFGPLNYGYTF. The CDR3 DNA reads TGCGCCAGCAGCTTTGGGCCGTTGAACTATGGCTACACCTTC.